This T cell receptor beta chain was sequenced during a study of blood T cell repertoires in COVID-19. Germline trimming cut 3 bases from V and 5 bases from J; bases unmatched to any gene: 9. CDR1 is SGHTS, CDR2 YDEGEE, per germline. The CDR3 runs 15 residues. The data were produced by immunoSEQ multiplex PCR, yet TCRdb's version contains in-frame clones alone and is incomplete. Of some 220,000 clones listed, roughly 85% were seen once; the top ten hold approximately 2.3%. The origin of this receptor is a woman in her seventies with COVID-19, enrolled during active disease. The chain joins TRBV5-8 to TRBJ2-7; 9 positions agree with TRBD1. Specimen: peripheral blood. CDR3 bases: TGTGCCAGCAGCTCCACCGGGACAGGGAACAACGAGCAGTACTTC. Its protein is CASSSTGTGNNEQYF.